These 32 T cell receptor beta chains came from one sample sequenced in a study of cytomegalovirus exposure and HLA in healthy donors. The PCR made use of 60 Vbeta and 13 Jbeta primers. This table comes from immunoSEQ multiplex PCR, and its TCRdb copy is limited to in-frame clones, with some not included. Of around 100,000 clones in the sample, roughly 79% were seen once. The sequencing input was PBMCs. These receptor sequences come from a woman between 65 and 79 years old in good health and CMV-seropositive.

The genes are TRBV5-1 and TRBJ2-1, with TRBD2 identical over 10 bases. J was trimmed by 0 bases and V by 4 bases; bases with no gene match: 7. Germline V gene lookup returns CDR1 SGHRS and CDR2 YFSETQ. This CDR3 has 17 amino acids. DNA of the CDR3: TGCGCCAGCAGCCCGGTGGCTAGCGGGAGCTCCTACAATGAGCAGTTCTTC. Amino acids: CASSPVASGSSYNEQFF.

The CDR3 here is CASNIQARDTEAFF. In DNA form, the CDR3 reads TGTGCCAGTAACATACAGGCTCGCGACACTGAAGCTTTCTTT. The chain is built from TRBV19 and TRBJ1-1; tentatively, D is TRBD1 (5 bases). Trimming took 7 bases from V and 3 from J, leaving 15 bases between them. This CDR3 comprises 14 residues. Germline CDR1 is LNHDA and CDR2 is SQIVND (reference sequence).

V gene TRBV5-1 combines with J gene TRBJ2-1; TRBD2 agrees at 8 bases. CDR3 size: 14 residues. CDR1 is SGHRS and CDR2 is YFSETQ in the germline V gene. Trimming removed 9 bases from V and 2 bases from J; junction bases left unmatched: 7. The CDR3 region has the DNA TGCGCCACCAAAGCGGGAGAAGCCTACAATGAGCAGTTCTTC. Protein sequence: CATKAGEAYNEQFF.

The chain recombines TRBV2 with TRBJ2-5; 9 bases align to TRBD1. Germline CDR1 SNHLY, CDR2 FYNNEI. This CDR3 has 14 residues. Losses at the gene ends were 8 bases for V and 4 bases for J; bases not matched to a gene: 8. The CDR3 sequence is CASEQQGAGETQYF. The DNA of the CDR3 is TGTGCCAGCGAACAACAGGGGGCGGGAGAGACCCAGTACTTC.

This clone has just one count. The chain links TRBV20-1 to TRBJ2-7; a weak D match, TRBD1 (5 bases). CDR1 and CDR2 (germline): DFQATT, SNEGSKA (reference sequence). This CDR3 region has 11 residues. V shed 2 bases and J shed 3 bases, with 5 bases lying between them. The CDR3 here is CSARQGYEQYF. In DNA form, the CDR3 reads TGCAGTGCTAGACAGGGCTACGAGCAGTACTTC.

The rearrangement links TRBV5-4 to TRBJ2-1, with TRBD1 matching 9 bases. V was clipped by 4 bases and J by 2 bases; unmatched bases: 1. Germline V gene data show CDR1 as SGHNT and CDR2 as YYREEE (reference sequence). There are 14 residues in the CDR3. CDR3 DNA sequence: TGTGCCAGCAGCACAGGGGGCGCCTACAATGAGCAGTTCTTC. Protein: CASSTGGAYNEQFF. The entire variable domain, with the rest obtained from reference TRBV5-4 and TRBJ2-1, is as follows: ETGVTQSPTHLIKTRGQQVTLRCSSQSGHNTVSWYQQALGQGPQFIFQYYREEENGRGNFPPRFSGLQFPNYSSELNVNALELDDSALYLCASSTGGAYNEQFFGPGTRLTVL.

The genes are TRBV10-1 and TRBJ2-7; TRBD1 matches at 8 bases. CDR1 and CDR2 from the germline V gene are WNHNN and SYGVQD (reference sequence). This CDR3 contains 15 residues. V dropped 5 bases and J dropped 3; count of bases not matched to a gene: 9. In DNA, the CDR3 is TGCGCCAGCAGTAAACAGACAGGGGAATACTACGAGCAGTACTTC. Amino acid sequence: CASSKQTGEYYEQYF.

The rearrangement joins TRBV9 to TRBJ2-2; TRBD2 matches 7 bases. V was pared by 3 bases and J by 1 base, with 6 bases of the junction left unmatched. Looked up from germline, CDR1 is SGDLS and CDR2 is YYNGEE. This CDR3 is built from 16 residues. The CDR3 loop reads CASSDGLGKNTGELFF. The CDR3 nucleotides are TGTGCCAGCAGCGACGGACTAGGGAAGAACACCGGGGAGCTGTTTTTT.

The chain recombines TRBV7-9 with TRBJ2-7; 9 bases fit TRBD2. The CDR3 runs 15 residues. Germline V lookup: CDR1 SEHNR, CDR2 FQNEAQ (reference sequence). V gave up 1 base and J gave up 3 bases; unmatched junction bases: 4. In DNA, the CDR3 is TGTGCCAGCAGCTTAGGAGCGGGAGGAGGCTACGAGCAGTACTTC. It translates to CASSLGAGGGYEQYF.

The sample holds a few counts of this clone. This sequence joins TRBV6-5 and TRBJ1-1, with 8 positions matching TRBD1. Losses at the gene ends were 5 bases for V and 4 bases for J; bases not matched to a gene: 9. CDR3 length: 15 amino acids. From germline, CDR1 is MNHEY and CDR2 SVGAGI. CDR3 amino acids: CASSPQDREFTEAFF. In nucleotides, the CDR3 is TGTGCCAGCAGTCCCCAGGACAGGGAGTTCACTGAAGCTTTCTTT.

This clone was seen more than once but under ten times. CDR3 sequence: CASRKGQVNTEAFF. Written as DNA, the CDR3 is TGTGCCAGCAGGAAGGGGCAGGTGAACACTGAAGCTTTCTTT. The chain uses TRBV6-5 and TRBJ1-1, with TRBD1 as a possible D gene (5 bases). V gave up 6 bases and J gave up 0 bases, with 11 bases separating them. The CDR3 loop spans 14 amino acids. The germline CDR1 and CDR2 sequences are MNHEY and SVGAGI.

Only a few counts were recorded for this clone. The chain combines TRBV6-1 with TRBJ1-1, with D unclear. This CDR3 region has 11 residues. Trimming removed 8 bases from V and 6 bases from J, with 10 bases in between. Germline-derived CDR1 and CDR2 are MNHNS and SASEGT. The DNA of the CDR3 is TGTGCCAGCCTCGGCGGGGCTGAAGCTTTCTTT. Its protein is CASLGGAEAFF.

This rearrangement joins TRBV5-8 to TRBJ1-5; 7 nucleotides line up with TRBD1. In germline, CDR1 is SGHTS, CDR2 YDEGEE. This CDR3 is 14 amino acids long. With V trimmed by 3 bases and J by 4 bases, 4 bases remained unmatched. CDR3 coding DNA: TGTGCCAGCAGCTCGGGACAGCGTAATCAGCCCCAGCATTTT. As protein: CASSSGQRNQPQHF.

This clone was detected only once. The rearrangement links TRBV28 to TRBJ2-7; D remains ambiguous. The CDR3 covers 12 residues. Germline CDR1 MDHEN, CDR2 SYDVKM. V was pared by 4 bases and J by 3 bases, with 7 bases between. This CDR3 reads CASSSRLYEQYF. The CDR3 DNA is TGTGCCAGCAGTTCCAGACTCTACGAGCAGTACTTC. Using reference TRBV28 and TRBJ2-7 for the parts outside the CDR3, the full variable domain is DVKVTQSSRYLVKRTGEKVFLECVQDMDHENMFWYRQDPGLGLRLIYFSYDVKMKEKGDIPEGYSVSREKKERFSLILESASTNQTSMYLCASSSRLYEQYFGPGTRLTVT.

The table lists this clone with a few counts. The V gene is TRBV6-1, the J gene TRBJ2-7; 8 bases agree with TRBD1. The germline V gene encodes CDR1 MNHNS and CDR2 SASEGT. The CDR3 runs to 15 residues. V shed 8 bases and J 3 bases; nucleotides not matched to a gene: 12. In DNA, the CDR3 is TGTGCCAGCTCTCAATCCAGGGGGCGTGGCTACGAGCAGTACTTC. Translated, it gives CASSQSRGRGYEQYF.

Points on this clone: At one end, the junction sequence differs from germline, possibly due to a read error. The chain carries TRBV7-9 and TRBJ2-7; D may be TRBD2 (6 bases). CDR3 length: 16 residues. Germline V lookup: CDR1 SEHNR, CDR2 FQNEAQ (reference sequence). Here the CDR3 DNA reads TGTTCCAGCAGCCAAAGAGTAGTCGGAGGGGAGTACGAGCAGTACTTC. Encoded protein: CSSSQRVVGGEYEQYF. Using reference TRBV7-9 and TRBJ2-7 for the parts outside the CDR3, the full variable domain is DTGVSQNPRHKITKRGQNVTFRCDPISEHNRLYWYRQTLGQGPEFLTYFQNEAQLEKSRLLSDRFSAERPKGSFSTLEIQRTEQGDSAMYLCSSSQRVVGGEYEQYFGPGTRLTVT.

The chain joins TRBV6-5 to TRBJ1-2; no definite D call. In germline, CDR1 is MNHEY, CDR2 SVGAGI. The V and J ends lost 2 bases and 0 bases respectively, with 4 bases between them. The CDR3 extends over 13 amino acids. CDR3 sequence (DNA): TGTGCCAGCAGTTACGAGGCTAACTATGGCTACACCTTC. Translating it yields CASSYEANYGYTF.

As for this clone: The germline gene is not matched at one end of the junction; a read error may be the cause. The genes are TRBV7-9 and TRBJ1-2; D is possibly TRBD1 (6 bases). There are 15 residues in the CDR3. CDR1 SEHNR and CDR2 FQNEAQ come from the germline V gene (reference sequence). The CDR3 bases are TGTGCCAGCAGCTCATCAGGGGCTGCTAAATATGGCTACACCTTC. Residues: CASSSSGAAKYGYTF.

This rearrangement joins TRBV28 to TRBJ2-7, with 14 bases that match TRBD2. CDR3 length equals 15 residues. The germline V gene has CDR1 MDHEN and CDR2 SYDVKM. V lost 7 bases, J lost 7 bases, and 9 bases stayed unmatched. The chain's CDR3 is CASNVRLAGGEEQYF. As DNA, the CDR3 is TGTGCCAGCAACGTTAGACTAGCGGGAGGGGAAGAGCAGTACTTC.

This clone was detected once. The chain is built from TRBV6-1 and TRBJ1-5, with TRBD1 as a possible D gene (5 bases). Trimming pared 6 bases from V and 1 base from J, leaving 10 bases between. CDR1 is MNHNS and CDR2 is SASEGT in the germline V gene. There are 14 residues in the CDR3. CDR3 sequence (DNA): TGTGCCAGCAGCACCCGGGGGAGCAATCAGCCCCAGCATTTT. This encodes CASSTRGSNQPQHF.

The chain carries TRBV4-1 and TRBJ2-7; TRBD2 might be the D (7 bases). CDR3 size: 17 residues. V gave up 0 bases and J gave up 3 bases, with 18 bases separating them. Germline lookup yields CDR1 MGHRA and CDR2 YSYEKL. For the CDR3, the DNA is TGCGCCAGCAGCCAAGATCCCTTGGGGGGGCCAGGCTACGAGCAGTACTTC. Translation: CASSQDPLGGPGYEQYF.

The chain links TRBV18 to TRBJ1-1, with D uncertain. This CDR3 has 14 amino acids. Deletions cut 1 base from V and 6 bases from J, with 12 bases between. CDR1 and CDR2 (germline): KGHSH, LQKENI. The CDR3 loop reads CASSPRPVQAEAFF. The DNA of the CDR3 is TGTGCCAGCTCACCACGTCCAGTCCAGGCTGAAGCTTTCTTT.

J is TRBJ1-3 and V is TRBV9, with a possible D match to TRBD1 (5 bases). The CDR3 is made up of 12 amino acids. CDR1 is SGDLS, CDR2 YYNGEE, per germline. V was clipped by 3 bases and J by 9 bases, with 10 bases between them. The DNA of the CDR3 is TGTGCCAGCAGCGCCCCTCAGGGCACCATATATTTT. Its translation is CASSAPQGTIYF. The full variable domain, with the rest looked up from reference TRBV9 and TRBJ1-3, is DSGVTQTPKHLITATGQRVTLRCSPRSGDLSVYWYQQSLDQGLQFLIQYYNGEERAKGNILERFSAQQFPDLHSELNLSSLELGDSALYFCASSAPQGTIYFGEGSWLTVV.

The chain joins TRBV21-1 to TRBJ1-3; the D call in the table, TRBD1, was not verified against the DNA. TRBV21-1 is noted as a pseudogene. This CDR3 contains 15 residues. The chain's CDR3 is CASSKGTRFGNTIYF. For the CDR3, the DNA is TGTGCCAGCAGCAAGGGCACCCGCTTTGGAAACACCATATATTTT.

V and J are TRBV6-1 and TRBJ1-1; 9 bases fit TRBD1. From germline, CDR1 is MNHNS and CDR2 SASEGT. CDR3 size: 13 residues. The trim removed 5 bases at V and 8 bases at J, leaving 6 bases unmatched. CDR3 DNA sequence: TGTGCCAGCAGTAATCCCGGGACAGGGGAAGCTTTCTTT. Translation: CASSNPGTGEAFF.

The chain is built from TRBV14 and TRBJ2-1; D is possibly TRBD1 (6 bases). The CDR3 spans 16 residues. V gave up 1 base and J gave up 2 bases, with 12 bases separating them. Germline CDR1 is SGHDN and CDR2 is FVKESK. The CDR3 loop reads CASSQVKGVTYNEQFF. As DNA, the CDR3 is TGTGCCAGCAGCCAAGTTAAGGGGGTAACCTACAATGAGCAGTTCTTC.

V gene TRBV5-4 combines with J gene TRBJ2-2; 8 nucleotides align to TRBD1. V shed 4 bases, J shed 6 bases, and the junction held 8 bases outside the gene matches. The CDR3 has 15 amino acids. Germline CDR1 SGHNT, CDR2 YYREEE (reference sequence). Here the CDR3 DNA reads TGTGCCAGCAGCCTTGGACAGGGAAGGGCCGGGGAGCTGTTTTTT. It specifies CASSLGQGRAGELFF.

J is TRBJ2-7 and V is TRBV11-2, with 9 bases lining up with TRBD1. The CDR3 loop spans 14 amino acids. Trimming at V came to 1 base and at J to 4 bases, leaving 2 bases not matched to a gene. Germline V gene data show CDR1 as SGHAT and CDR2 as FQNNGV. CDR3 region: CASSLGTGVYEQYF. The CDR3 DNA reads as TGTGCCAGCAGCTTAGGGACAGGGGTTTACGAGCAGTACTTC.

The V gene is TRBV19, the J gene TRBJ1-5; 7 bases fit TRBD1. The germline CDR1 and CDR2 sequences are LNHDA and SQIVND (reference sequence). The CDR3 consists of 15 residues. The J segment lost 3 bases and the V segment lost 5 bases, leaving 7 bases of the junction unmatched. CDR3 nucleotide sequence: TGTGCCAGTAGTGGGAAGACAGGGTTCAATCAGCCCCAGCATTTT. Translated: CASSGKTGFNQPQHF.

The chain has TRBV11-3 and TRBJ2-7, with 11 bases that match TRBD2. The CDR3 has 15 amino acids. The V gene's germline CDR1 is SGHNT and CDR2 YENEEA. Trimming at V came to 5 bases and at J to 6 bases, leaving 9 bases not matched to a gene. The CDR3 nucleotides are TGTGCCAGCAGCGCCATACTAGCGGGAGCCTCCGAGCAGTACTTC. The encoded protein is CASSAILAGASEQYF.

The CDR3: CAGSFATKGDETQYF. The CDR3 DNA is TGTGCCGGATCCTTCGCGACCAAGGGAGACGAGACCCAGTACTTC. J is TRBJ2-5 and V is TRBV11-2; TRBD2 might be the D (5 bases). Germline CDR1 is SGHAT and CDR2 is FQNNGV. The length of the CDR3 is 15 residues. V gave up 11 bases and J gave up 5 bases, with 24 bases separating them.

This clone was observed a few times. The V call is TRBV19, the J call TRBJ2-7; a possible D gene is TRBD2 (6 bases). The ends were cut back, 6 bases at V and 5 bases at J, with 17 bases in the middle. Germline V gene data show CDR1 as LNHDA and CDR2 as SQIVND (reference sequence). This CDR3 has 14 amino acids. CDR3 DNA: TGTGCCAGTAGCCTCCTCACAGCGGGCCACGAGCAGTACTTC. The encoded protein is CASSLLTAGHEQYF.